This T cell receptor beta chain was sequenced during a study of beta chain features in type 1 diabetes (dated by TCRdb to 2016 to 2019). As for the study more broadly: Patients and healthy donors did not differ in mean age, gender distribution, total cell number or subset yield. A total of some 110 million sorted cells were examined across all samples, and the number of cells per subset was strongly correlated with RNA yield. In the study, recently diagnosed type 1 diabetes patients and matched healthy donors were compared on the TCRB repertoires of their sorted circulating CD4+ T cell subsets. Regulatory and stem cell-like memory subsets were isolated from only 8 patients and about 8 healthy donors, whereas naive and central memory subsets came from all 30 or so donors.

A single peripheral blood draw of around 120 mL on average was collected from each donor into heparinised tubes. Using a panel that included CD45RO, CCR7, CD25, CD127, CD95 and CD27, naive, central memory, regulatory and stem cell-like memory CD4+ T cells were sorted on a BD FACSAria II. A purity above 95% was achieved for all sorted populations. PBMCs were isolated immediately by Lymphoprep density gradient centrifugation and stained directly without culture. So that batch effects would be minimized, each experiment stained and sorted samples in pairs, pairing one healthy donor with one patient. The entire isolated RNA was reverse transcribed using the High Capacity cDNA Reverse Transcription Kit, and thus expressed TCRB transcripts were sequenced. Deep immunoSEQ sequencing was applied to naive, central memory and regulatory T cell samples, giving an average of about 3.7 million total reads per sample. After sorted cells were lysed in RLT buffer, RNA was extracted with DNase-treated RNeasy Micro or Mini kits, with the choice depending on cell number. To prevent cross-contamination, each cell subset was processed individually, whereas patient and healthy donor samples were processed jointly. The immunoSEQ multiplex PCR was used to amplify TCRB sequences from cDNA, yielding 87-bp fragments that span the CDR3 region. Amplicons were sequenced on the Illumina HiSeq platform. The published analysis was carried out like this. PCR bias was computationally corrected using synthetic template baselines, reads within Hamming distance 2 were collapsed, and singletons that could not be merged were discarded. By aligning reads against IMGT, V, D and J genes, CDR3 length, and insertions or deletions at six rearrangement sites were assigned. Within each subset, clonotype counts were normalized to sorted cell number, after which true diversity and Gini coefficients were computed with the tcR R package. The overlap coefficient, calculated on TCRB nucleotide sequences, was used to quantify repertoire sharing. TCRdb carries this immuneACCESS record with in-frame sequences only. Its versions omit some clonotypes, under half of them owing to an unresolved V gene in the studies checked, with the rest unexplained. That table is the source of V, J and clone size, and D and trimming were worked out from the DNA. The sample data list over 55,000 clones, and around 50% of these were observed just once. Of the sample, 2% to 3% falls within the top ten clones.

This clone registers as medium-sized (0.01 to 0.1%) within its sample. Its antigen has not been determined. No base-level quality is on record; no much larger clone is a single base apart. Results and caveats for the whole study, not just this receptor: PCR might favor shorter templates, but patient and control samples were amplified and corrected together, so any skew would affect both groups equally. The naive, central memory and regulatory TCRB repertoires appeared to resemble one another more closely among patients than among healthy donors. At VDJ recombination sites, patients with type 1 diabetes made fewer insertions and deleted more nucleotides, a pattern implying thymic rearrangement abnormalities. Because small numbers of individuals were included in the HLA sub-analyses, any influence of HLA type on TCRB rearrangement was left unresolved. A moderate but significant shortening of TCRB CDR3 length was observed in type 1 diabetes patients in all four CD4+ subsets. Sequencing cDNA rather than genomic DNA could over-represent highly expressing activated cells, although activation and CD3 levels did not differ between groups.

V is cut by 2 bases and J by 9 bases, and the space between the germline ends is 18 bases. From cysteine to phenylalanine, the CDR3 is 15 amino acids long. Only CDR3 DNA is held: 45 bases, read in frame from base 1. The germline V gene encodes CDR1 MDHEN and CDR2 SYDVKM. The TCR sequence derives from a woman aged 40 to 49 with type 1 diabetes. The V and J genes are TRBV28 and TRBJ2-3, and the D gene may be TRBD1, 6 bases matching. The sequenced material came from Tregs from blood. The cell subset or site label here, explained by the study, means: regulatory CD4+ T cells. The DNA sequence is TGTGCCAGCAGTTTACCCCGGCCCCTCCAGGGGACGCAGTATTTT. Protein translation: CASSLPRPLQGTQYF.